This TCR beta chain stems from a study of T cells in Graves' hyperthyroidism and ophthalmopathy (dated by TCRdb to between 2017 and 2020). Regarding the research as a whole: Peripheral blood samples were taken at initial diagnosis, before any treatment was given. To identify TCR V-J signatures that set the groups apart, the researchers used a discovery cohort of 95 to 100 patients, made up of 40 to 45 with Graves' ophthalmopathy and some 60 with stable Graves' hyperthyroidism. Whether ophthalmopathy could be predicted prospectively was tested in an independent validation cohort made up of 18 to 20 hyperthyroidism patients plus 17 patients who later progressed to ophthalmopathy. The 75 to 100 discovery patients were divided at random into training and test sets in a 7:3 ratio. Thyroid tissue and blood T-cell repertoires from several Graves' hyperthyroidism patients were also compared in the study. After blood sampling, hyperthyroidism patients were treated with methimazole at a starting dose of 30 mg daily, and ophthalmopathy patients were treated with high-dose intravenous methylprednisolone. The paper describes TCR Vbeta CDR3 sequencing of 130 to 150 peripheral blood samples, made up of 43 ophthalmopathy patients, 70 to 75 hyperthyroidism patients and approximately 17 progressor patients. Points the paper makes about the study in general: No statistical method was used to fix the sample size in advance, and group allocation was not hidden from the investigators. Most expanded thyroid clonotypes (frequency above 0.001) were also detected in blood, suggesting blood repertoires may reflect thyroid immune responses. In cross-validation, a model built on a 13 V-J signature told ophthalmopathy apart from stable hyperthyroidism with under 90% sensitivity and 81% to 82% specificity, and in testing the same model reached 80%/75%. In validation, progression to ophthalmopathy was predicted by the model with around 70% sensitivity and just over 72% specificity, a median of approximately 6.5 months before onset.

The CDR3 covers 13 residues, taking in both the cysteine and the phenylalanine. The read is trimmed to its CDR3 DNA, 39 bases read in frame from base 1. Ophthalmopathy patients had moderately to severely active disease, Clinical Activity Score of at least 3, NOSPECS grade of at least 4, and duration under 3 months. Patients with uncontrolled infections, other autoimmune diseases, pregnancy or lactation were excluded. Clinical symptoms, serum thyroxine and TRAb, thyroid ultrasound, and orbital computed tomography formed the basis for the diagnoses. PBMCs were separated from approximately 10 ml of fresh peripheral blood using Ficoll-Paque density gradient centrifugation. Total RNA was extracted using Trizol reagent, and RNA quality was assessed on an Agilent 2100 Bioanalyzer. The TCR beta CDR3 regions were amplified from the RNA transcripts. The TCR CDR3 was subjected to a first round of RT-PCR using the HTBI primer set and the Qiagen OneStep RT-PCR kit. Libraries were constructed in a second round of multiplex PCR, after which size selection and purification were performed. Paired-end sequencing of the libraries was performed with 100 bp reads on an Illumina HiSeq2000. Per the source publication's procedure: SOAPnuke was used to process the raw data, with reads discarded if the reads contained adapters or uncalled bases, had a mean Phred below 15, or lacked an exact constant-primer or identifier match. High-quality paired reads were merged with COPE v1.2.5, and unique nucleotide sequences were defined as clonotypes. MiTCR v1.1 was used to align the clonotypes against IMGT TRBV, TRBD and TRBJ reference segments. Analysis was restricted to V-J combinations with a frequency above 0.0001, which covered roughly 99% of repertoires. A TCS score was defined as the ratio of F50 (clonal expansion) to E x V (chaos), with BLOSUM62-based TCRdist applied between CDR3 peptides within each V-J. Welch's t-statistics and random forest reduced around 550 V-J features to around 14, which were used in a naive Bayes classifier (R e1071). Clones were called with MiXCR by TCRdb after fastp trimmed the public reads at Q25, and only in-frame beta chains were retained. Every entry covers one CDR3 protein and lists the most common genes and DNA from its rows. TCRdb assigned the V and J calls; the authors' analysis was not used. The sample table holds about 520,000 distinct CDR3 sequences, of which approximately 24% were seen once. In total, the top ten clones hold roughly 12% of the sample.

With respect to this clonotype: What antigen it recognizes has not been identified. Germline and junction disagree at one end, which may indicate a read error.

The specimen was blood. The TCR originated in a woman aged 30 to 39 with Graves' ophthalmopathy. Here the chain combines TRBV12-3 or TRBV12-4 and TRBJ1-1; 5 matching bases give a weak D call of TRBD1. CDR3 sequence: CASSFAGPGEVFF. At the DNA level, the sequence is TGTGCCAGCAGTTTCGCAGGGCCCGGCGAAGTTTTCTTT.